The following is a TCR beta chain sequence with its context. Its antigen is unknown. One base away there is no much larger clone; base qualities are not given. At the junction V is shortened by 5 bases and J by 6 bases; bases outside the gene matches: 10. CDR3 length: 15 amino acids, cysteine to phenylalanine. The only DNA kept is the CDR3, 45 bases in frame from the first base. Taken from the germline V gene (reference sequence), the CDR1 and CDR2 loops are SEHNR and FQNEAQ. The CDR3 regions of human TCRbeta chains were analyzed by immunosequencing. As for the authors' bioinformatics: Repertoire TCRs were checked for matches against a reference library of SARS-CoV-2-specific TCRs that had been generated using the MIRA antigen-specificity platform. Breadth was defined as the fraction of unique TCRs that were SARS-CoV-2-associated. Depth was defined as the fraction of total T cells that were SARS-CoV-2-associated. Using the MIRA data, each spike-specific TCR was assigned both to the spike region to which the TCR was reactive and to a CD4 or CD8 class. Log10-transformed breadth and depth values were compared by one-way ANOVA with Sidak's multiple comparisons tests. TCRdb re-hosts the immuneACCESS table, in-frame sequences only. Its copies lack some clones; in the studies checked, an unresolved V gene accounts for under half of them, and the cause for the rest is not known. D and trimming come from the DNA, and the V and J calls and clone size come from that table. Here the sample has 150,000 or so clones; more than 75% occur a single time. The ten top clones hold about 4% of the sample.

The entry originates in a study of T cell responses to AZD1222 COVID-19 vaccine (dated by TCRdb to about 2021). Concerning the study at large: TCR sequencing was performed for 230 to 250 trial participants, of whom around 200 were given two doses of AZD1222 and roughly 25 were given two doses of MenACWY control vaccine. Enrollment into the trials was organized by age into subgroups of 18-55, 56-69 and 70-plus years, and those subgroups contained roughly 140, 27 and 60 TCR-sequenced participants, respectively. The study at large found these results: In the small 56-69-year group, the increase in depth fell short of significance, most likely because of low power. Participants were mostly white British and included more females than males, and it was suggested by the authors that clonal diversity may have been underestimated. After two AZD1222 doses, both the breadth and the depth of spike-specific TCRs were significantly higher than at day 0 and than in MenACWY recipients. Conclusions about previously exposed vaccinees are limited, since just a handful of AZD1222 recipients were seropositive for SARS-CoV-2 at baseline. Because no day 14 peak-response samples were available, the repertoires could be characterized only after the peak T cell response. The whole spike protein was spanned by vaccine-associated CD4 TCRs, and dominant responses were seen in regions 160-218 and 743-854. Epitopes outside the regions mutated in the B.1.351 and B.1.1.7 variants were reportedly recognized by nearly half of the unique spike-specific TCRs.

The meaning of the sample's time point label: baseline before first vaccination. The treatment or condition label on this specimen signifies: meningococcal conjugate vaccine given as trial control. Samples from vaccinated people were obtained from the UK trials COV001 and COV002, which included a single-blind randomized controlled phase 2/3 trial of AZD1222 (ChAdOx1 nCoV-19) in healthy adults. Trial participant PBMC samples were collected at day 0 and day 28 after the second dose for TCRbeta chain sequencing. The chain couples TRBV7-9 to TRBJ1-5; the central 7 bases match TRBD1. The starting material was peripheral blood, obtained on day 0 of MenACWY control vaccination. This TCR came from an adult in good health. For the CDR3, the sequence is CASSQTGPGSQPQHF. The DNA sequence is given as TGTGCCAGCAGCCAGACAGGGCCGGGCAGTCAGCCCCAGCATTTT.